What follows is one T cell receptor (beta chain) and its context. Its antigen is unidentified. PCR was performed using 60 Vbeta and 13 Jbeta primers. TCRdb keeps only in-frame clones here, not all; method: immunoSEQ multiplex PCR. The sample lists about 180,000 clones; around 80% were seen once. This entry comes from a study of cytomegalovirus exposure and HLA in healthy donors. On the study more broadly: Approximately 80 million unique TCRs from HLA-typed donors were held in an early data release.

Broader study findings: A later analysis linked more than 15,000 TCR beta sequences to HLA alleles at 0.05 false discovery rate. The dataset shows that most TCR sequences were rare, while some public TCRs occurred in many donors. In an earlier analysis, most TCR beta V segments were productive about 90% or about 30% of the time.

The CDR3 sequence is 12 residues long. Trimming took off 7 bases at V and 3 bases at J, with 9 bases between the two ends. Germline V lookup: CDR1 SQVTM, CDR2 ANQGSEA. The TCR comes from a girl aged 2 to 9 in good health and CMV-seropositive. This chain connects TRBV29-1 to TRBJ1-4, with D uncertain. The specimen was PBMCs. CDR3 residues: CSGGGPNEKLFF. The CDR3 nucleotides are TGCAGCGGGGGAGGCCCTAATGAAAAACTGTTTTTT. Supplemented by reference TRBV29-1 and TRBJ1-4, the full variable domain reads SAVISQKPSRDICQRGTSLTIQCQVDSQVTMMFWYRQQPGQSLTLIATANQGSEATYESGFVIDKFPISRPNLTFSTLTVSNMSPEDSSIYLCSGGGPNEKLFFGSGTQLSVL.